Following are 26 T cell receptor beta chains from one sample sequenced in a study of blood T cell repertoires in COVID-19. Repertoires were generated with immunoSEQ multiplex PCR, while TCRdb's copy carries only in-frame clones and drops some. The sample records about 300,000 clones, about 93% being singletons. Sequenced material: peripheral blood. Every receptor here comes from a woman aged 25 to 39 with COVID-19, enrolled during active disease.

V is TRBV29-1 and J is TRBJ2-7; 11 nucleotides agree with TRBD1. The CDR3 consists of 14 residues. From germline, CDR1 is SQVTM and CDR2 ANQGSEA. With V trimmed by 7 bases and J by 7 bases, 12 bases remained unmatched. This chain's CDR3 is CSASPGQGAREQYF. The CDR3 DNA reads TGCAGCGCCTCCCCAGGACAGGGGGCGCGGGAGCAGTACTTC.

The V call is TRBV19, the J call TRBJ2-7; D is possibly TRBD1 (5 bases). CDR1 is LNHDA and CDR2 is SQIVND in the germline V gene (reference sequence). The CDR3 runs to 15 residues. V was pared by 3 bases and J by 0 bases, with 12 bases between. The DNA for the CDR3 is TGTGCCAGTAGTATCGGACATTTAAGCTCCTACGAGCAGTACTTC. Translating gives CASSIGHLSSYEQYF.

The chain links TRBV19 to TRBJ1-5; TRBD1 might be the D (5 bases). V was cut by 7 bases and J by 5 bases, with 18 bases left in between. Germline V gene lookup returns CDR1 LNHDA and CDR2 SQIVND (reference sequence). The CDR3 is made up of 15 amino acids. The CDR3 loop is CASTPGRTRDQPQHF. The CDR3 DNA sequence: TGTGCCAGTACCCCCGGACGGACCAGGGATCAGCCCCAGCATTTT.

The V call is TRBV11-3, the J call TRBJ2-3; TRBD1 aligns across 7 bases. The V gene's germline CDR1 is SGHNT and CDR2 YENEEA. The junction had 5 bases not matched to a gene; V was cut back by 5 bases and J by 9 bases. The CDR3 runs to 12 residues. CDR3: CASSPDRVTQYF. CDR3 DNA: TGTGCCAGCAGCCCAGACAGGGTGACGCAGTATTTT.

There are a few counts of this clone. The rearrangement joins TRBV12-3 or TRBV12-4 to TRBJ1-1; D is unresolved. The CDR3 covers 13 residues. Trimming shortened V by 7 bases and J by 2 bases, and 11 bases separated the two germline ends. CDR3 loop: CASNRGANTEAFF. In DNA form, the CDR3 reads TGTGCCAGCAATCGGGGAGCAAACACTGAAGCTTTCTTT.

This chain joins TRBV3-1 (or the pseudogene TRBV3-2) and TRBJ1-1; the D is unclear. V lost 5 bases and J lost 1, with 14 bases in between. Germline CDR1 reads LGHDT; CDR2 reads YNNKEL (reference sequence). This CDR3 comprises 15 residues. For the CDR3, the DNA is TGTGCCAGCAGCTCGAAGTCGTCCGGGAACACTGAAGCTTTCTTT. Translation: CASSSKSSGNTEAFF.

V usage is TRBV5-5 and J usage is TRBJ2-2; tentatively, D is TRBD2 (7 bases). V lost 6 bases to trimming and J lost 7 bases, with 13 bases between them. Germline CDR1 and CDR2: SGHKS and YYEKEE (reference sequence). CDR3 length: 13 residues. In DNA form, the CDR3 reads TGTGCCAGCACCGGACTAGGGGGCGGGGAGCTGTTTTTT. Its translation is CASTGLGGGELFF.

This clone has just one count. V is TRBV20-1 and J is TRBJ1-5; the D is unclear. Trimming took 3 bases from V and 11 from J, leaving 14 bases between them. There are 12 residues in the CDR3. The germline V gene encodes CDR1 DFQATT and CDR2 SNEGSKA (reference sequence). The CDR3 nucleotides read TGCAGTGCTAGTGGGCAGGCAGTAACCCAGCATTTT. This gives the protein CSASGQAVTQHF.

The V call is TRBV7-9, the J call TRBJ2-6, with D maybe TRBD2 (7 bases). The CDR3 is made up of 16 amino acids. Looked up from germline, CDR1 is SEHNR and CDR2 is FQNEAQ (reference sequence). V was cut by 3 bases and J by 4 bases, with 13 bases left in between. The CDR3 is CASSFLGGAGANVLTF. DNA for the CDR3: TGTGCCAGCAGCTTCCTTGGGGGGGCAGGGGCCAACGTCCTGACTTTC.

The gene calls are TRBV7-3 and TRBJ1-6; TRBD1 matches at 7 bases. V was pared by 3 bases and J by 9 bases, with 8 bases of the junction left unmatched. Germline values: CDR1 SGHTA, CDR2 FQGTGA. This CDR3 has 15 amino acids. The CDR3 sequence is CASSFEQGQSSPLHF. CDR3 nucleotides: TGTGCCAGCAGCTTTGAACAGGGGCAGTCTTCACCCCTCCACTTT. Based on the CDR3 plus reference TRBV7-3 and TRBJ1-6, the full variable domain is GAGVSQTPSNKVTEKGKYVELRCDPISGHTALYWYRQSLGQGPEFLIYFQGTGAADDSGLPNDRFFAVRPEGSVSTLKIQRTERGDSAVYLCASSFEQGQSSPLHFGNGTRLTVT.

This chain links TRBV7-9 with TRBJ1-2; the match to TRBD1 covers 9 bases. Per the germline V gene, CDR1 is SEHNR and CDR2 is FQNEAQ (reference sequence). The CDR3 contains 15 residues. V shed 5 bases, J shed 2 bases, and the junction held 6 bases outside the gene matches. The CDR3 DNA follows: TGTGCCAGCAGCGATGGGACAGGGTGGAACTATGGCTACACCTTC. Translation: CASSDGTGWNYGYTF.

This clone was seen a single time. The chain links TRBV6-5 to TRBJ1-1, with D unresolved. The CDR3 extends over 14 amino acids. The V gene's germline CDR1 is MNHEY and CDR2 SVGAGI. With 7 bases removed from V and 1 base from J, the gap between germline ends came to 13 bases. CDR3 sequence reads: CASTSPGWNTEAFF. The CDR3 DNA follows: TGTGCCAGCACAAGCCCGGGGTGGAACACTGAAGCTTTCTTT.

J is TRBJ1-2 and V is TRBV7-2; D unresolved. V lost 6 bases to trimming and J lost 7 bases, with 21 bases between them. CDR3 length equals 15 residues. The germline V gene encodes CDR1 SGHTA and CDR2 FQGNSA. The CDR3 region has the DNA TGTGCCAGCAGTTTACTACCCTGGGGAGCATCTGGCTACACCTTC. Translated, it gives CASSLLPWGASGYTF.

The rearrangement joins TRBV30 to TRBJ2-5, with D perhaps matching TRBD2 (5 bases). The CDR3 has 15 amino acids. Germline CDR1 and CDR2: GTSNPN and SVGIG (reference sequence). V was cut by 0 bases and J by 7 bases, with 18 bases left in between. In nucleotides, the CDR3 is TGTGCCTGGAGTGTTAAGATTTCAGCCCGGGGGACCCAGTACTTC. Translated: CAWSVKISARGTQYF.

The table lists this clone with a count of one. This sequence joins TRBV7-9 and TRBJ1-4; 9 bases align to TRBD1. This CDR3 contains 19 residues. Germline assignment: CDR1 SEHNR and CDR2 FQNEAQ (reference sequence). The J segment lost 7 bases and the V segment lost 1 base, leaving 16 bases of the junction unmatched. CDR3 amino acids: CASSLGLPYTGTGSEKLFF. CDR3 coding DNA: TGTGCCAGCAGCTTAGGTTTGCCCTACACCGGGACAGGGTCTGAAAAACTGTTTTTT.

This clone was observed once. J is TRBJ2-5 and V is TRBV5-8; 9 nucleotides align to TRBD1. V was pared by 7 bases and J by 2 bases, with 9 bases of the junction left unmatched. The CDR3 is made up of 15 amino acids. The germline gives CDR1 SGHTS, CDR2 YDEGEE. CDR3 DNA sequence: TGTGCCAGCGGGAGACAGGGGGAACCTCAAGAGACCCAGTACTTC. Translated: CASGRQGEPQETQYF.

This chain links TRBV30 with TRBJ1-5; TRBD1 agrees at 9 bases. This CDR3 has 15 amino acids. Germline V CDR1 and CDR2: GTSNPN, SVGIG (reference sequence). With V trimmed by 1 base and J by 5 bases, 6 bases remained unmatched. CDR3 DNA: TGTGCCTGGAGTGCCACCCGGACAGGGGATCAGCCCCAGCATTTT. It specifies CAWSATRTGDQPQHF.

The chain has TRBV9 and TRBJ1-5; TRBD1 matches at 8 bases. Germline assignment: CDR1 SGDLS and CDR2 YYNGEE. The CDR3 runs 14 residues. Trimming cost V 4 bases and J 8 bases; bases outside gene matches: 8. In DNA, the CDR3 is TGTGCCAGCAGCCCCGACAGGGGTGGGAAGCCCCAGCATTTT. This gives the protein CASSPDRGGKPQHF.

This clone was recorded only once. This rearrangement joins TRBV3-1 (or the pseudogene TRBV3-2) to TRBJ1-2; no definite D call. CDR1 is LGHDT, CDR2 YNNKEL, per germline (reference sequence). The CDR3 covers 14 residues. Deletions cut 6 bases from V and 4 bases from J, with 15 bases between. The CDR3 DNA is TGTGCCAGCAGTTTCTCATCGAGTAGCTATGGCTACACCTTC. Amino acid sequence: CASSFSSSSYGYTF.

V gene TRBV5-5 combines with J gene TRBJ1-6; D uncertain. The CDR3 extends over 14 amino acids. V was clipped by 1 base and J by 7 bases, with 9 bases between them. CDR1 SGHKS and CDR2 YYEKEE come from the germline V gene (reference sequence). The CDR3 DNA follows: TGTGCCAGCAGCTTGTACCAGACAAATTCACCCCTCCACTTT. This encodes CASSLYQTNSPLHF.

The sample holds one count of this clone. Compared with germline, one end of the junction differs, possibly owing to a read error. J is TRBJ2-7 and V is TRBV10-1; TRBD1 aligns across 8 bases. CDR1 is WNHNN and CDR2 is SYGVQD in the germline V gene (reference sequence). The CDR3 runs to 16 residues. CDR3 nucleotide sequence: TGCGCCCGCAGACCGACCCGGGGACAGGAGGAACGCGAGCAGTACTTC. Translation gives CARRPTRGQEEREQYF.

The V call is TRBV30, the J call TRBJ1-4; D unclear. V was cut by 5 bases and J by 5 bases, with 12 bases left in between. CDR1 is GTSNPN, CDR2 SVGIG, per germline (reference sequence). This CDR3 spans 13 amino acids. The CDR3 spells CAWDEGLNEKLFF. For the CDR3, the DNA is TGTGCCTGGGACGAAGGACTCAATGAAAAACTGTTTTTT.

This chain uses TRBV29-1 with TRBJ2-7; 7 bases are shared with TRBD2. The CDR3 is 17 residues long. The trim removed 7 bases at V and 2 bases at J, leaving 20 bases unmatched. Germline loops: CDR1 SQVTM, CDR2 ANQGSEA. The CDR3 DNA follows: TGCAGCGCCCTCTTAGATCCGGGCGGGAGTAGGACCTACGAGCAGTACTTC. It codes for CSALLDPGGSRTYEQYF.

The chain is built from TRBV10-1 and TRBJ2-3; 13 bases are shared with TRBD2. The germline V gene has CDR1 WNHNN and CDR2 SYGVQD (reference sequence). The V segment lost 5 bases and the J segment 4 bases; nucleotides outside the gene matches: 6. The CDR3 length is 16 residues. Here the CDR3 DNA reads TGCGCCAGCAGTACCGGACTAGCGGGAGCAGCAGATACGCAGTATTTT. Protein product: CASSTGLAGAADTQYF.

The rearrangement uses TRBV7-6 and TRBJ2-2; 7 bases fit TRBD2. Germline CDR1 SGHVS, CDR2 FNYEAQ. The CDR3 runs to 15 residues. V dropped 1 base and J dropped 4; count of bases not matched to a gene: 3. This chain's CDR3 is CASSLGAGITGELFF. In DNA form, the CDR3 reads TGTGCCAGCAGCTTAGGAGCGGGAATCACCGGGGAGCTGTTTTTT.

The rearrangement joins TRBV7-9 to TRBJ2-1; TRBD2 matches at 10 bases. The CDR3 extends over 16 amino acids. CDR1 is SEHNR and CDR2 is FQNEAQ in the germline V gene (reference sequence). With 6 bases clipped from V and 4 bases from J, the junction kept 9 bases outside the gene matches. The CDR3 nucleotides read TGTGCCAGCAGTGCCGCTAGCGGGAGTAGGTACAATGAGCAGTTCTTC. Protein sequence: CASSAASGSRYNEQFF.